This T cell receptor (beta chain) is from a study of cytomegalovirus exposure and HLA in healthy donors. Germline V gene lookup returns CDR1 LNHDA and CDR2 SQIVND (reference sequence). Trimming took 7 bases from V and 4 from J, leaving 13 bases between them. This CDR3 comprises 13 residues. With 60 Vbeta and 13 Jbeta primers, the PCR was carried out. Produced via immunoSEQ multiplex PCR; TCRdb's table is partial and in-frame only. Of 150,000 to 200,000 clones listed, about 73% are singletons. Sequences were obtained from PBMCs. J is TRBJ1-2 and V is TRBV19, with a tentative D call TRBD1 (6 bases). This receptor was obtained from a woman aged 40 to 55 in good health and CMV-seronegative. The CDR3 loop is CASTRGPGYGYTF. The DNA of the CDR3 is TGTGCCAGTACGCGGGGGCCCGGCTATGGCTACACCTTC.